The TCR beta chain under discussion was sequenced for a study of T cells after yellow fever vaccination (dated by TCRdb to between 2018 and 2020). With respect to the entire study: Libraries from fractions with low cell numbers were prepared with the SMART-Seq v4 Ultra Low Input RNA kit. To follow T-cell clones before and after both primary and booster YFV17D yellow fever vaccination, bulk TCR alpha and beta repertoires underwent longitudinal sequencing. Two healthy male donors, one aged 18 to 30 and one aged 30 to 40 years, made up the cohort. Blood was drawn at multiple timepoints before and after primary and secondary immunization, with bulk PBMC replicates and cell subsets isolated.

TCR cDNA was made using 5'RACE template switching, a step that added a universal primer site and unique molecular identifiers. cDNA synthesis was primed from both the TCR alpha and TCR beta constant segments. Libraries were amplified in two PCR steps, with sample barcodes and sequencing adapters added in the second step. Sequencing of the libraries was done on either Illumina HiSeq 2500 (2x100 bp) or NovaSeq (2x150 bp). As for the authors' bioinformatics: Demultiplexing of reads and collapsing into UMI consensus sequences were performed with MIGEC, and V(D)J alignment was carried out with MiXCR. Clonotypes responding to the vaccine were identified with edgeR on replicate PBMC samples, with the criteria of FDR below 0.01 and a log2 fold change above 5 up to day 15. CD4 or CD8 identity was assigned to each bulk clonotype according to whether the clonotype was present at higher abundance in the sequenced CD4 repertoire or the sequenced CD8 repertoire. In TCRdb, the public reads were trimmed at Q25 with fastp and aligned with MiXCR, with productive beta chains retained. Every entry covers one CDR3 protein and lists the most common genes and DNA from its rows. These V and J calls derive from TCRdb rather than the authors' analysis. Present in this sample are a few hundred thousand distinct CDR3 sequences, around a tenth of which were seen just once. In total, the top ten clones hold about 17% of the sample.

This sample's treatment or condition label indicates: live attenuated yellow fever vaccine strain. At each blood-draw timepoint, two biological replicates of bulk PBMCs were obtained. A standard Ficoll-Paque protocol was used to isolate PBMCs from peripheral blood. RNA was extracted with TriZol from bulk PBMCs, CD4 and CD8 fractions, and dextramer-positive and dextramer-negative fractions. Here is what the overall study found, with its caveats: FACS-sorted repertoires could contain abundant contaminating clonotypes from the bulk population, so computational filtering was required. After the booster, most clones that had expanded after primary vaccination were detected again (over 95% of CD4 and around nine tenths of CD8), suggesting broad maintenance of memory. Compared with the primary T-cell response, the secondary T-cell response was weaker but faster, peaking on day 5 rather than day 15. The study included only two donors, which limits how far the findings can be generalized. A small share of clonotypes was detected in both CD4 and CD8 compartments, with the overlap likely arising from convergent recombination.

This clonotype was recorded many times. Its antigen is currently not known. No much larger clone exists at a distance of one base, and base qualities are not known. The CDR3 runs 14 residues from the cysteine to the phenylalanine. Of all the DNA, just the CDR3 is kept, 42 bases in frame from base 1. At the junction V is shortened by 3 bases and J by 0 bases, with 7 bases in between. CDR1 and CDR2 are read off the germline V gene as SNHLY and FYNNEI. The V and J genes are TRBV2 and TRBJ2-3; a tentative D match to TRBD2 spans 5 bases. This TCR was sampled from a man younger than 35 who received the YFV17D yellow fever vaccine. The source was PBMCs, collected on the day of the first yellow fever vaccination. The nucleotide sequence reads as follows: TGTGCCAGCAGTGAGGGCGGGAGCACAGATACGCAGTATTTT. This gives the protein CASSEGGSTDTQYF. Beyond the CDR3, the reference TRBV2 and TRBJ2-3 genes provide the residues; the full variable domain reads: EPEVTQTPSHQVTQMGQEVILRCVPISNHLYFYWYRQILGQKVEFLVSFYNNEISEKSEIFDDQFSVERPDGSNFTLKIRSTKLEDSAMYFCASSEGGSTDTQYFGPGTRLTVL.